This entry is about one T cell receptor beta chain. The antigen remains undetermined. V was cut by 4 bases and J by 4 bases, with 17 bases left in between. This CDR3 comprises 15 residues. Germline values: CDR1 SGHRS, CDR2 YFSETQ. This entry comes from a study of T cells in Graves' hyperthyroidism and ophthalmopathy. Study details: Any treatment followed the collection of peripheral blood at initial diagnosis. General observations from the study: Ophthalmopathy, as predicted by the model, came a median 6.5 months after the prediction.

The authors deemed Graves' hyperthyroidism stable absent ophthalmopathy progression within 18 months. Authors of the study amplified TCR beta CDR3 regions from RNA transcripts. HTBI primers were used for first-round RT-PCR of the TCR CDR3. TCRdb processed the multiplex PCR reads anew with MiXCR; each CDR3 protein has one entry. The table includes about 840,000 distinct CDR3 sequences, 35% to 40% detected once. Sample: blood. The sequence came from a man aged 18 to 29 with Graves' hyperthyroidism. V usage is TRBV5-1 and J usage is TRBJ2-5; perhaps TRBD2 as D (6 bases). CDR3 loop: CASSNRDRGGETQYF. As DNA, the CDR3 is TGCGCCAGCAGCAACCGGGATCGGGGAGGAGAGACCCAGTACTTC.